The next 17 T cell receptor beta chains were all read from a single sample in a study of HIV-infected patients and healthy controls. The repertoire came from unfractionated whole blood and reflected all unsorted peripheral T cells. Reverse transcription used about 500 ng RNA and constant-region primers for alpha and beta. Alpha and beta chain libraries were made separately by chain-specific third strand synthesis with multiplexing indices. MiXCR was run by TCRdb on the 5' RACE reads, yielding one entry per CDR3 protein. Altogether 18,000 or so distinct CDR3 sequences are present, approximately 9.5% being singletons, with the ten largest covering 6.5%. The specimen was blood. These receptors were taken from an adult in good health.

This clonotype counts as medium-sized. V usage is TRBV5-1 and J usage is TRBJ2-3, with D unclear. The V gene lost 0 bases and the J gene lost 4 bases, with 6 bases spanning the gap. Germline CDR1 reads SGHRS; CDR2 reads YFSETQ. CDR3 size: 13 residues. The CDR3 is CASSLDDADTQYF. In DNA form, the CDR3 reads TGCGCCAGCAGCTTGGACGACGCAGATACGCAGTATTTT.

This chain connects TRBV30 to TRBJ2-5; 9 bases are shared with TRBD2. This CDR3 spans 14 amino acids. Germline loops: CDR1 GTSNPN, CDR2 SVGIG (reference sequence). With 2 bases clipped from V and 6 bases from J, the junction kept 7 bases outside the gene matches. The CDR3 DNA reads TGTGCCTGGAGTACACTAGCGGGTGTGAAGACCCAGTACTTC. It codes for CAWSTLAGVKTQYF.

Many counts were recorded for this clonotype. The chain combines TRBV20-1 with TRBJ2-5; no definite D call. V lost 3 bases and J lost 2, with 4 bases in between. CDR1 is DFQATT and CDR2 is SNEGSKA in the germline V gene (reference sequence). The CDR3 covers 11 residues. CDR3: CSARKQETQYF. As DNA, the CDR3 is TGCAGTGCTAGGAAACAAGAGACCCAGTACTTC.

This clonotype was counted at least ten times. The rearrangement links TRBV20-1 to TRBJ2-2, with D possibly TRBD1 on 6 matching bases. Germline lookup yields CDR1 DFQATT and CDR2 SNEGSKA (reference sequence). The CDR3 loop spans 13 amino acids. V was clipped by 5 bases and J by 3 bases, with 10 bases between them. CDR3 residues: CSARGQYTGELFF. CDR3 nucleotide sequence: TGCAGTGCTCGTGGACAGTACACCGGGGAGCTGTTTTTT.

In this sample, this clonotype turned up a few times. The CDR3 spells CSAISGSYNEQFF. The DNA of the CDR3 is TGCAGTGCTATCTCAGGCTCCTACAATGAGCAGTTCTTC. The chain uses TRBV20-1 and TRBJ2-1; D unclear. The CDR3 spans 13 residues. The V gene's germline CDR1 is DFQATT and CDR2 SNEGSKA (reference sequence). The ends were cut back, 4 bases at V and 0 bases at J, with 7 bases in the middle.

V is TRBV11-2 and J is TRBJ2-7; no definite D call. The germline V and J ends were trimmed by 1 base and 7 bases, with 5 bases remaining between them. This CDR3 region has 11 residues. Germline CDR1 SGHAT, CDR2 FQNNGV. The CDR3 DNA is TGTGCCAGCAGCTTAGTTACAGAGCAGTACTTC. Translation gives CASSLVTEQYF.

This clonotype appeared a few times. The chain carries TRBV11-2 and TRBJ1-1, with D maybe TRBD1 (6 bases). The CDR3 sequence is 14 residues long. Germline V gene data show CDR1 as SGHAT and CDR2 as FQNNGV. Trimming cost V 4 bases and J 11 bases, with 20 bases left between them. CDR3 in DNA: TGTGCCAGCAGCTCTCTGACAGGCCTCACGTCGGCTTTCTTT. This codes for CASSSLTGLTSAFF.

In its sample, this clonotype was seen many times. V is TRBV9 and J is TRBJ2-1; D uncertain. This CDR3 is 16 amino acids long. Germline V gene lookup returns CDR1 SGDLS and CDR2 YYNGEE. V lost 0 bases, J lost 0 bases, and 10 bases lay in between. The CDR3 region has the DNA TGTGCCAGCAGCGTAGGTCACGCCGGCTCCTACAATGAGCAGTTCTTC. It is translated as CASSVGHAGSYNEQFF.

This clonotype ranks as medium-sized. The gene calls are TRBV24-1 and TRBJ2-2; TRBD1 or TRBD2 may be the D gene (5 bases each). The V end was cut by 6 bases, the J end by 4 bases, with 8 bases between. CDR1 and CDR2 (germline): KGHDR, SFDVKD. The CDR3 has 13 residues. The CDR3 DNA is TGTGCCACCAGTAGGGACGGCACCGGGGAGCTGTTTTTT. It yields the protein CATSRDGTGELFF.

By sample share, this clonotype is medium-sized. V usage is TRBV7-2 and J usage is TRBJ2-3, with 10 bases that match TRBD2. The length of the CDR3 is 15 residues. The junction had 5 bases not matched to a gene; V was cut back by 4 bases and J by 4 bases. CDR1 SGHTA and CDR2 FQGNSA come from the germline V gene. The CDR3 loop is CASSWTSGGSDTQYF. CDR3 coding DNA: TGTGCCAGCAGCTGGACTAGCGGAGGTTCAGATACGCAGTATTTT. Combining the CDR3 with reference TRBV7-2 and TRBJ2-3 gives the whole variable domain GAGVSQSPSNKVTEKGKDVELRCDPISGHTALYWYRQSLGQGLEFLIYFQGNSAPDKSGLPSDRFSAERTGGSVSTLTIQRTQQEDSAVYLCASSWTSGGSDTQYFGPGTRLTVL.

Ten or more counts support this clonotype. V usage is TRBV30 and J usage is TRBJ2-5; possibly TRBD1 or TRBD2 for D (5 bases each). The CDR3 contains 15 residues. V was shortened by 6 bases and J by 5 bases, with 22 bases between the two germline ends. The germline gives CDR1 GTSNPN, CDR2 SVGIG (reference sequence). The CDR3 DNA reads TGTGCCTGCTCCCCCCCCGGGACGTTGGGGGAGACCCAGTACTTC. As protein: CACSPPGTLGETQYF. Full variable domain (missing parts from reference TRBV30 and TRBJ2-5): SQTIHQWPATLVQPVGSPLSLECTVEGTSNPNLYWYRQAAGRGLQLLFYSVGIGQISSEVPQNLSASRPQDRQFILSSKKLLLSDSGFYLCACSPPGTLGETQYFGPGTRLLVL.

This clonotype was seen more than once but under ten times. Here the CDR3 DNA reads TGTGCCAGCAGTACACGGCGGGAGCTGTACGAGCAGTACTTC. Translated, it gives CASSTRRELYEQYF. The V gene is TRBV6-2 or TRBV6-3, the J gene TRBJ2-7; 7 nucleotides line up with TRBD2. Trimming cost V 5 bases and J 4 bases; bases outside gene matches: 8. Germline V gene sequence: CDR1 MNHEY, CDR2 SVGEGT. This CDR3 contains 14 residues.

This clonotype was counted at least ten times. The chain has TRBV6-2 or TRBV6-3 and TRBJ2-3; 11 positions agree with TRBD2. The CDR3 consists of 18 residues. Germline CDR1 is MNHEY and CDR2 is SVGEGT. Germline trimming cut 5 bases from V and 4 bases from J; bases unmatched to any gene: 14. CDR3: CASSLGLAGPPSADTQYF. CDR3 in DNA: TGTGCCAGCAGTCTAGGACTAGCGGGTCCTCCATCGGCAGATACGCAGTATTTT.

This clonotype has a handful of counts. The chain joins TRBV18 to TRBJ2-6; D may be TRBD1 (6 bases). The CDR3 covers 18 residues. Germline-derived CDR1 and CDR2 are KGHSH and LQKENI. Trimming took off 3 bases at V and 0 bases at J, with 15 bases between the two ends. The CDR3, as DNA: TGTGCCAGCTCACCGTCGAGGGACACCCCCTCTGGGGCCAACGTCCTGACTTTC. Amino acids: CASSPSRDTPSGANVLTF.

In its sample, this clonotype was seen many times. V usage is TRBV24-1 and J usage is TRBJ2-1; 11 bases align to TRBD2. This CDR3 has 14 residues. Germline V gene data show CDR1 as KGHDR and CDR2 as SFDVKD. The ends lost 9 bases at V and 6 bases at J; junction bases unmatched: 6. The CDR3 is CATSLAGGRNEQFF. In DNA, the CDR3 is TGTGCCACCTCTCTAGCGGGAGGCCGCAATGAGCAGTTCTTC.

Within the sample, this clonotype is medium-sized (0.01 to 0.1%). The chain uses TRBV4-1 and TRBJ2-6; D not resolved. The ends were cut back, 0 bases at V and 0 bases at J, with 12 bases in the middle. Germline V gene data show CDR1 as MGHRA and CDR2 as YSYEKL. This CDR3 comprises 18 residues. In DNA form, the CDR3 reads TGCGCCAGCAGCCAAGACTTAACAGTCTTCTCTGGGGCCAACGTCCTGACTTTC. This translates into CASSQDLTVFSGANVLTF.

Remarks on this clonotype: This may arise from a read error, as a much more abundant clone is one base away. The J gene is TRBJ1-5, the V gene TRBV7-9; D gene ambiguous. The length of the CDR3 is 12 residues. V lost 4 bases and J lost 7, with 8 bases in between. Germline CDR1 reads SEHNR; CDR2 reads FQNEAQ (reference sequence). In nucleotides, the CDR3 is TGTGCCAGCAGCTCCGACGGACAGCCCCAGCATTTT. This codes for CASSSDGQPQHF.